This T cell receptor (beta chain) originates from a study of CD8 T cells in ankylosing spondylitis. Preparation of TCR beta libraries was done by quantitative 5'-RACE with molecular barcodes. MiXCR was run by TCRdb on the 5' RACE reads, yielding one entry per CDR3 protein. The sample includes approximately 340,000 distinct CDR3 sequences, about 14% of them seen just once. Whole-study results and caveats: Some of these motif variants have turned up before, in reports on reactive arthritis synovial fluid and blood. Disease-associated clones were reportedly significantly overrepresented in matched ankylosing spondylitis synovial fluid. The authors found the disease-linked clones to be CD8+ and relatively rare in peripheral blood.

Germline V gives CDR1 SGHRS, CDR2 YFSETQ. This CDR3 is built from 14 residues. On this clonotype itself: Its antigen is undetermined. One end of the junction varies from germline; a read error may be responsible.

This TCR derives from a male donor with ankylosing spondylitis or in good health (not recorded which). The sequencing input was blood, either unsorted or a sorted T cell fraction (not recorded which). The chain links TRBV5-1 to TRBJ1-2, with 8 bases identical to TRBD1. The CDR3 coding sequence is TGCGCCAGCAGTTTGGAAGACAGGGGTTATGGCTACACCTTC. This translates into CASSLEDRGYGYTF. Together with reference TRBV5-1 and TRBJ1-2, the CDR3 gives the full variable domain: KAGVTQTPRYLIKTRGQQVTLSCSPISGHRSVSWYQQTPGQGLQFLFEYFSETQRNKGNFPGRFSGRQFSNSRSEMNVSTLELGDSALYLCASSLEDRGYGYTFGSGTRLTVV.